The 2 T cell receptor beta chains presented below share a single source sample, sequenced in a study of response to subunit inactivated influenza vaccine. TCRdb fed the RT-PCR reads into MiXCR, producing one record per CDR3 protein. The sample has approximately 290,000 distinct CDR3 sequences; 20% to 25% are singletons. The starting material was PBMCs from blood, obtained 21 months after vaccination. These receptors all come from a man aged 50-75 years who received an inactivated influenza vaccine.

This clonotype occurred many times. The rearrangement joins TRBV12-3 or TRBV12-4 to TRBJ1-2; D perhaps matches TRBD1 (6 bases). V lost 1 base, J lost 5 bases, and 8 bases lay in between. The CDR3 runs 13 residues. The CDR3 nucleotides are TGTGCCAGCAGTTTAGGCGGACAGTATGGCTACACCTTC. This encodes CASSLGGQYGYTF.

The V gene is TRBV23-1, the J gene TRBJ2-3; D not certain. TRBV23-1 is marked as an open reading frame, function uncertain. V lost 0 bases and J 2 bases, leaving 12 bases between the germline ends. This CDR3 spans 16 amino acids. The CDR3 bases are TGCGCCAGCAGTCAATCGGAGTTTCCGCTCACAGATACGCAGTATTTT. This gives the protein CASSQSEFPLTDTQYF.